The 23 T cell receptor beta chains below were found in one sample sequenced in a study of blood T cells in healthy people across ages. A second PCR of 7 to 11 cycles used a sample-barcoded 5' primer and a J-beta primer mix. TCRdb ran MiXCR on the 5' RACE reads and lists one entry per CDR3 protein. The data show around 600,000 distinct CDR3 sequences, with 45% to 55% seen just once and approximately 25% held by the top ten. Sequenced input: blood. These receptors all come from a man older than 75 in good health.

This clonotype has more than one count but fewer than ten. The V call is TRBV27, the J call TRBJ2-7; no clear D. Germline CDR1 is MNHEY and CDR2 is SMNVEV (reference sequence). The CDR3 extends over 13 amino acids. Trimming removed 6 bases from V and 2 bases from J, with 11 bases in between. CDR3 DNA sequence: TGTGCCAGCAGCGGTTTTGGCCCCTACGAGCAGTACTTC. Amino acids: CASSGFGPYEQYF.

In DNA form, the CDR3 reads TGTGCCAGCAGTCCAAGGACAAGGACTTCCTTAAGCTCCTACAATGAGCAGTTCTTC. This gives the protein CASSPRTRTSLSSYNEQFF. The V call is TRBV27, the J call TRBJ2-1, with D perhaps given as TRBD1 or TRBD2 (5 bases each). V was pared by 5 bases and J by 0 bases, with 23 bases between. Germline V gene lookup returns CDR1 MNHEY and CDR2 SMNVEV (reference sequence). The CDR3 spans 19 residues.

The count of this clonotype is one. The missing conserved phenylalanine or tryptophan at the end of this CDR3 makes a read error likely. The chain employs TRBV9 and TRBJ2-1; the match to TRBD2 covers 12 bases. J lost 3 bases, V lost 3 bases, and 7 bases had no gene match. CDR1 and CDR2 from the germline V gene are SGDLS and YYNGEE. The CDR3 loop spans 17 amino acids. CDR3 bases: TGTGCCAGCAGCGCCTCACTAGCGGGAGGCCACTACAATGAGCAGTTCTTG. It specifies CASSASLAGGHYNEQFL.

V is TRBV25-1 and J is TRBJ2-3; D is possibly TRBD1 (7 bases). CDR1 is MGHDK and CDR2 is SYGVNS in the germline V gene. This CDR3 comprises 15 residues. Trimming took off 3 bases at V and 6 bases at J, with 16 bases between the two ends. CDR3 bases: TGTGCCAGCAGTGACCCAGGGGGGCTCGGGGATACGCAGTATTTT. This translates into CASSDPGGLGDTQYF.

This chain links TRBV30 with TRBJ2-5; unclear D gene. Germline lookup yields CDR1 GTSNPN and CDR2 SVGIG (reference sequence). Trimming left V 1 base short and J 5 bases short, with 5 bases between. The CDR3 runs to 11 residues. The CDR3, as DNA: TGTGCCTGGAGTGCAAGTGAGACCCAGTACTTC. Amino acids: CAWSASETQYF.

The J gene is TRBJ1-1, the V gene TRBV7-2, with D possibly TRBD1 on 6 matching bases. The V gene's germline CDR1 is SGHTA and CDR2 FQGNSA. The CDR3 has 13 amino acids. V dropped 3 bases and J dropped 4 bases, with 9 bases sitting between them. CDR3 protein: CASSLLGATEAFF. CDR3 nucleotides: TGTGCCAGCAGCTTGTTGGGGGCCACTGAAGCTTTCTTT. Combining the CDR3 with reference TRBV7-2 and TRBJ1-1 gives the whole variable domain GAGVSQSPSNKVTEKGKDVELRCDPISGHTALYWYRQSLGQGLEFLIYFQGNSAPDKSGLPSDRFSAERTGGSVSTLTIQRTQQEDSAVYLCASSLLGATEAFFGQGTRLTVV.

The chain links TRBV20-1 to TRBJ2-3; TRBD2 matches at 10 bases. CDR3 size: 14 residues. V was pared by 6 bases and J by 2 bases, with 5 bases of the junction left unmatched. CDR1 DFQATT and CDR2 SNEGSKA come from the germline V gene (reference sequence). CDR3 coding DNA: TGCAGTGCCCCTAGCGGGGGCAACACAGATACGCAGTATTTT. Protein: CSAPSGGNTDTQYF.

V usage is TRBV20-1 and J usage is TRBJ2-1; D possibly matches TRBD1 or TRBD2 (7 bases each). CDR3 length: 13 residues. Germline V gene data show CDR1 as DFQATT and CDR2 as SNEGSKA (reference sequence). V was trimmed by 6 bases and J by 8 bases, leaving 17 bases between them. The CDR3 spells CSADLPGGDEQFF. The CDR3, as DNA: TGCAGTGCCGACCTTCCAGGGGGGGATGAGCAGTTCTTC.

The J gene is TRBJ2-3, the V gene TRBV6-2 or TRBV6-3; 10 positions agree with TRBD2. The trim removed 5 bases at V and 3 bases at J, leaving 8 bases unmatched. CDR3 length equals 16 residues. In germline, CDR1 is MNHEY, CDR2 SVGEGT. Here the CDR3 DNA reads TGTGCCAGCAGTCCCAAAAGTAGCGGGAGGACAGATACGCAGTATTTT. This codes for CASSPKSSGRTDTQYF.

The V gene is TRBV10-3, the J gene TRBJ2-2; possible D gene TRBD1, 6 bases. Germline assignment: CDR1 ENHRY and CDR2 SYGVKD. The CDR3 runs to 14 residues. With 6 bases removed from V and 2 bases from J, the gap between germline ends came to 10 bases. The CDR3: CAIRQTGNTGELFF. DNA for the CDR3: TGTGCCATCAGGCAGACAGGAAACACCGGGGAGCTGTTTTTT.

V is TRBV7-2 and J is TRBJ1-2; D remains unclear. Germline values: CDR1 SGHTA, CDR2 FQGNSA. V lost 2 bases to trimming and J lost 4 bases, with 14 bases between them. This CDR3 is built from 15 residues. CDR3 region: CASSLPGRGSYGYTF. The CDR3, as DNA: TGTGCCAGCAGCTTACCCGGCCGCGGCAGCTATGGCTACACCTTC.

The table lists this clonotype with a few counts. The gene calls are TRBV5-1 and TRBJ2-3, with D perhaps assigned TRBD1 or TRBD2 (6 bases each). The V and J ends lost 9 bases and 3 bases respectively, with 17 bases between them. The CDR3 has 14 amino acids. Germline-derived CDR1 and CDR2 are SGHRS and YFSETQ. CDR3 sequence (DNA): TGCGCCACCGAACAGGGAGGTGGTACAGATACGCAGTATTTT. The encoded protein is CATEQGGGTDTQYF.

Details on this clonotype: The CDR3 does not end in the conserved phenylalanine or tryptophan, so this is likely a read error. Because the CDR3's place on the DNA is in doubt, the DNA is left out and the CDR3 is given as listed by TCRdb. This rearrangement joins TRBV7-6 to TRBJ2-1. The CDR3 is 14 amino acids long, termini counted. Germline V lookup: CDR1 SGHVS, CDR2 FNYEAQ. CDR3 loop: CASSLGGWSGEHFS.

This clonotype was counted a few times. The chain employs TRBV4-3 and TRBJ2-1, with TRBD2 matching 7 bases. CDR1 and CDR2 (germline): LGHNA, YSLEER. The CDR3 extends over 15 amino acids. The V and J ends lost 0 bases and 9 bases, in that order; junction bases with no gene match: 8. CDR3 in DNA: TGCGCCAGCAGCCAAGATAGGCTAGCGGCCTCTGAGCAGTTCTTC. The encoded protein is CASSQDRLAASEQFF.

The chain couples TRBV27 to TRBJ1-6; maybe TRBD1 (6 bases). This CDR3 comprises 16 residues. V was trimmed by 3 bases and J by 0 bases, leaving 9 bases between them. Germline lookup yields CDR1 MNHEY and CDR2 SMNVEV (reference sequence). The CDR3 region has the DNA TGTGCCAGCAGTTTGAACAGGGCCTCCTATAATTCACCCCTCCACTTT. Amino acids: CASSLNRASYNSPLHF.

The chain carries TRBV9 and TRBJ1-2; D uncertain. Germline V gene sequence: CDR1 SGDLS, CDR2 YYNGEE. The CDR3 runs 15 residues. V lost 0 bases to trimming and J lost 3 bases, with 12 bases between them. The CDR3 DNA is TGTGCCAGCAGCGTAGTTCCGGAGAGGGACTATGGCTACACCTTC. Amino acid sequence: CASSVVPERDYGYTF.

The chain couples TRBV20-1 to TRBJ2-5; D is tentatively TRBD1 or TRBD2 (5 bases each). Judging by the DNA end, TRBJ2-7 fits better; the J call may be wrong. Germline-derived CDR1 and CDR2 are DFQATT and SNEGSKA (reference sequence). The CDR3 contains 12 residues. The CDR3 reads CSAEVGAYEQYF. The CDR3 nucleotides read TGCAGTGCGGAGGTAGGGGCCTACGAGCAGTACTTC.

The J gene is TRBJ2-1, the V gene TRBV20-1; the match to TRBD1 covers 8 bases. The CDR3 extends over 15 amino acids. Losses at the gene ends were 5 bases for V and 3 bases for J; bases not matched to a gene: 9. Germline V gene sequence: CDR1 DFQATT, CDR2 SNEGSKA (reference sequence). CDR3 sequence (DNA): TGCAGTGCTCCACCCCCAGGGGGCCTCTACAATGAGCAGTTCTTC. Translation gives CSAPPPGGLYNEQFF.

The sample holds a few counts of this clonotype. The V gene is TRBV5-5, the J gene TRBJ2-7; TRBD1 agrees at 7 bases. This CDR3 contains 14 residues. After removal of 5 bases from V and 0 bases from J, the junction contained 5 bases not matched to a gene. The germline V gene has CDR1 SGHKS and CDR2 YYEKEE (reference sequence). The CDR3 loop is CASRPRDSSYEQYF. As DNA, the CDR3 is TGTGCCAGCAGGCCCCGGGACAGCTCCTACGAGCAGTACTTC.

The V and J genes are TRBV2 and TRBJ2-7; D not resolved. CDR1 and CDR2 from the germline V gene are SNHLY and FYNNEI. The V gene lost 7 bases and the J gene lost 2 bases, with 18 bases spanning the gap. The length of the CDR3 is 15 residues. CDR3 DNA sequence: TGTGCCAGCAACGACGGGCGAGCGCGTACCTACGAGCAGTACTTC. Residues: CASNDGRARTYEQYF.

In this sample, this clonotype turned up many times. This chain links TRBV6-6 with TRBJ2-7; 8 bases fit TRBD1. CDR1 and CDR2 (germline): MNHNY, SVGAGI (reference sequence). V trimming: 0 bases; J trimming: 3 bases; junction bases outside the gene matches: 7. This CDR3 comprises 16 residues. The CDR3 protein is CASSYSSPGQGYEQYF. Written as DNA, the CDR3 is TGTGCCAGCAGTTACTCTTCTCCTGGACAGGGCTACGAGCAGTACTTC.

The chain has TRBV7-9 and TRBJ2-7; D unclear. V gave up 2 bases and J gave up 3 bases, with 11 bases separating them. Germline assignment: CDR1 SEHNR and CDR2 FQNEAQ (reference sequence). The CDR3 length is 14 residues. CDR3 amino acids: CASSLLRIGYEQYF. As DNA, the CDR3 is TGTGCCAGCAGCTTACTCAGGATTGGCTACGAGCAGTACTTC.

This chain connects TRBV7-2 to TRBJ1-2; D possibly corresponds to TRBD1 (6 bases). There are 14 residues in the CDR3. Between the trimmed V and J ends, which lost 5 bases and 5 bases, there was a span of 15 bases. The germline CDR1 and CDR2 sequences are SGHTA and FQGNSA. CDR3 DNA: TGTGCCAGCAGCCCCCAAATACAGGGATATGGCTACACCTTC. Protein: CASSPQIQGYGYTF.